Listed below are T cell receptor beta chains from one sample, sequenced in a study of monozygotic twins with inflammatory bowel disease. Each CDR3 protein gets one entry in TCRdb, which reprocessed the 5' RACE reads and gives no DNA. Recorded here are approximately 400,000 distinct CDR3 sequences; the top ten clones represent around 2.4%. The sequenced material came from blood. All receptors derive from a human donor with ulcerative colitis or Crohn's disease, or a healthy co-twin of an affected twin (not recorded which). Both conserved end residues are part of each CDR3.

V	J	CDR3
TRBV11-2	TRBJ2-2	CASSFPDRPNTGELFF
TRBV5-4	TRBJ2-2	CASSLSLGTGELFF
TRBV5-5	TRBJ2-3	CASSFRSYQSTDTQYF
TRBV27	TRBJ2-1	CASRTQGAGSYNEQFF
TRBV7-8	TRBJ2-6	CATQKFSGANVLTF
TRBV19	TRBJ1-5	CASSPQSSNQPQHF
TRBV20-1	TRBJ2-1	CSAKWVKGNEQFF
TRBV6-2/TRBV6-3	TRBJ2-7	CASSKDTGYEQYF
TRBV6-5	TRBJ2-3	CASSSSNRGSQYF
TRBV7-9	TRBJ1-6	CASSIQGNDSPLHF
TRBV28	TRBJ2-3	CASSHNPGLASTDTQYF
TRBV20-1	TRBJ2-2	CSASQGDRGNTGELFF
TRBV5-5	TRBJ2-3	CASSLLGQFTDTQYF
TRBV5-1	TRBJ2-6	CASSLAGDRGSSGANVLTF
TRBV4-3	TRBJ1-1	CASSQEQGAHEAFF
TRBV20-1	TRBJ2-5	CSARDLAEGGVQETQYF
TRBV5-4	TRBJ2-1	CASSLGWAQTNEQFF
TRBV4-1	TRBJ1-5	CASSQGANQPQHF
TRBV12-3/TRBV12-4	TRBJ1-1	CASSLGTYEAFF
TRBV7-9	TRBJ1-1	CASSPPGRYTEAFF
TRBV7-9	TRBJ1-6	CASSPRQGNNSPLHF
TRBV2	TRBJ2-7	CASKLAALLYEQYF
TRBV10-3	TRBJ2-3	CATIQKGVSTDTQYF
TRBV25-1	TRBJ2-6	CASRGAGANVLTF
TRBV4-3	TRBJ2-1	CASSHSNPGLAEGSEQFF
TRBV14	TRBJ2-7	CASSQELAGTYEQYF
TRBV20-1	TRBJ2-5	CSGITQETQYF
TRBV7-9	TRBJ1-3	CASSLGGPGNTIYF
TRBV6-1	TRBJ1-2	CASIGGSTVQNYGYTF
TRBV20-1	TRBJ1-4	CSARVDTSGKLFF
TRBV19	TRBJ1-2	CASSIRPADSHAF
TRBV2	TRBJ2-2	CASLVSGVGGELFF
TRBV20-1	TRBJ2-5	CSVREGAVETQYF
TRBV19	TRBJ2-1	CASSFLGTSGIDEQFF
TRBV7-9	TRBJ1-3	CASTPEYSGNTIYF
TRBV7-2	TRBJ2-3	CASSLGGAPADTQYF
TRBV7-8	TRBJ1-3	CASSWDSYSGNTIYF
TRBV20-1	TRBJ2-1	CSANTVTSGYNEQFF
TRBV15	TRBJ2-1	CATSSSTSIAYNEQFF
TRBV4-3	TRBJ1-4	CASSQQVAGEKLFF
TRBV5-1	TRBJ2-3	CASSFPTTGTDTQYF
TRBV7-2	TRBJ2-7	CASNRQSLSYEQYF
TRBV25-1	TRBJ2-2	CASSDRGTASPNTGELFF
TRBV4-3	TRBJ2-1	CASSQQGVNEQFF
TRBV3-1	TRBJ1-1	CASSQGTWGRLNTEAFF
TRBV30	TRBJ2-1	CAWSWTASYNEQFF
TRBV6-1	TRBJ1-2	CASSEAGQTYYGYTF
TRBV5-6	TRBJ1-5	CASSLWQADQPQHF
TRBV5-1	TRBJ2-7	CASRPPYEQYF
TRBV7-9	TRBJ1-2	CASNPQDRVIDGYTF
TRBV27	TRBJ2-7	CATRRFGTSSYEQYF
TRBV11-2	TRBJ2-3	CASSFRGTPVDTQYF
TRBV6-2/TRBV6-3	TRBJ2-1	CASRPVSYNEQFF
TRBV4-1	TRBJ2-5	CASSRLPGTSGFGAQYF